A selection of T cell receptor beta chains follows, all from one sample in a study of Tregs in tolerant kidney transplant recipients. Here immunoSEQ multiplex PCR was the method, and the copy in TCRdb shows in-frame clones only, minus some. The sample lists tens of thousands of clones; over 75% were seen once. The material sequenced was CD4+ T cells from blood (PBMCs), taken 24 months after the transplant. Receptors were obtained from a human patient who received a combined kidney and bone marrow transplant. Some T cells may be transferred from the graft donor. The CDR3 runs from the conserved cysteine through the conserved F or W. Size is omitted from some rows. Given values are once, few, many or a class for expanded clones.

cdr3_aa: CASSPRQGTYEQYF; clone_size: -; j_call: TRBJ2-7; v_call: TRBV18
cdr3_aa: CASSSDRAGTDTQYF; clone_size: -; j_call: TRBJ2-3; v_call: TRBV7-2
cdr3_aa: CASSLTGGRTDTQYF; clone_size: -; j_call: TRBJ2-3; v_call: TRBV7-7
cdr3_aa: CASSTGTTIYF; clone_size: -; j_call: TRBJ1-3; v_call: TRBV6-6
cdr3_aa: CASTEQGSEKLFF; clone_size: -; j_call: TRBJ1-4; v_call: TRBV6-1
cdr3_aa: CASSLGGGAGDTQYF; clone_size: -; j_call: TRBJ2-3; v_call: TRBV7-3
cdr3_aa: CASSLTGYTDTQYF; clone_size: -; j_call: TRBJ2-3; v_call: TRBV5-5
cdr3_aa: CASSFGTGGAYNEQFF; clone_size: once; j_call: TRBJ2-1; v_call: TRBV5-5
cdr3_aa: CASVKREWGEQYF; clone_size: -; j_call: TRBJ2-7; v_call: TRBV6-1
cdr3_aa: CASSQVGGAGETQYF; clone_size: -; j_call: TRBJ2-5; v_call: TRBV4-2
cdr3_aa: CASTRGGFLDYGYTF; clone_size: -; j_call: TRBJ1-2; v_call: TRBV4-1
cdr3_aa: CASTASVRVYGYTF; clone_size: -; j_call: TRBJ1-2; v_call: TRBV9
cdr3_aa: CASSQTRGPPHNEQFF; clone_size: -; j_call: TRBJ2-1; v_call: TRBV4-3
cdr3_aa: CASSRGGVGNIQYF; clone_size: -; j_call: TRBJ2-4; v_call: TRBV6-5
cdr3_aa: CASSLNRGNFLETQYF; clone_size: -; j_call: TRBJ2-5; v_call: TRBV7-2
cdr3_aa: CASSFTDTEAFF; clone_size: -; j_call: TRBJ1-1; v_call: TRBV11-1
cdr3_aa: CASSLTGSGYEQYF; clone_size: -; j_call: TRBJ2-7; v_call: TRBV5-1
cdr3_aa: CASSDLGFTQYF; clone_size: -; j_call: TRBJ2-5; v_call: TRBV27
cdr3_aa: CASSSYDRQETQYF; clone_size: -; j_call: TRBJ2-5; v_call: TRBV5-6
cdr3_aa: CASLPIGGPLHF; clone_size: -; j_call: TRBJ1-6; v_call: TRBV27
cdr3_aa: CASSSRRPRGETQYF; clone_size: -; j_call: TRBJ2-5; v_call: TRBV6-6
cdr3_aa: CASSTGQGAHEQFF; clone_size: -; j_call: TRBJ2-1; v_call: TRBV19
cdr3_aa: CASSLSSGRYTQYF; clone_size: -; j_call: TRBJ2-3; v_call: TRBV5-4
cdr3_aa: CASGQGPGYTIYF; clone_size: few; j_call: TRBJ1-3; v_call: TRBV12-5
cdr3_aa: CASSSGQGFYEQYF; clone_size: -; j_call: -; v_call: TRBV5-1
cdr3_aa: CASSLGGNLYEQYF; clone_size: -; j_call: TRBJ2-7; v_call: TRBV11-2
cdr3_aa: CASRGLGTDTQYF; clone_size: -; j_call: TRBJ2-3; v_call: TRBV6-1
cdr3_aa: CASSPAGVYNEQFF; clone_size: -; j_call: TRBJ2-1; v_call: TRBV2
cdr3_aa: CASRTSGSSLYEQYF; clone_size: -; j_call: TRBJ2-7; v_call: TRBV6-6
cdr3_aa: CASSIGGRNVYEQYF; clone_size: -; j_call: TRBJ2-7; v_call: TRBV19
cdr3_aa: CASSLAPGTDTQYF; clone_size: -; j_call: TRBJ2-3; v_call: TRBV5-6
cdr3_aa: CASRLRGTSTDTQYF; clone_size: -; j_call: TRBJ2-3; v_call: TRBV4-3
cdr3_aa: CASSYGGSGEKLFF; clone_size: once; j_call: TRBJ1-4; v_call: TRBV6-5
cdr3_aa: CASRPPEPLAGGPGETQYF; clone_size: -; j_call: TRBJ2-5; v_call: TRBV12-2
cdr3_aa: CASGYGTTGIYEQYF; clone_size: -; j_call: TRBJ2-7; v_call: TRBV12-5
cdr3_aa: CASSYRDREGGELFF; clone_size: -; j_call: TRBJ2-2; v_call: TRBV7-9
cdr3_aa: CASSEWEVGEQFF; clone_size: -; j_call: TRBJ2-1; v_call: TRBV7-9
cdr3_aa: CASSPHGGTTYEQYF; clone_size: -; j_call: TRBJ2-7; v_call: TRBV7-3
cdr3_aa: CASSLSGGRASYEQYF; clone_size: once; j_call: TRBJ2-7; v_call: TRBV7-2
cdr3_aa: CASSRQINYGYTF; clone_size: -; j_call: TRBJ1-2; v_call: TRBV6-5
cdr3_aa: CASSSMGGETQYF; clone_size: -; j_call: TRBJ2-5; v_call: TRBV11-3